These 2 T cell receptor beta chains were all obtained from the same sample, sequenced in a study of blood T cell repertoires in COVID-19. Using immunoSEQ multiplex PCR, the repertoire was profiled, and TCRdb retains in-frame clones only, with some absent. Of approximately 110,000 clones in the sample, approximately 90% are singletons; the top ten hold around 2.1%. Source material: peripheral blood. These receptors were taken from a middle-aged man with COVID-19, enrolled during active disease.

The CDR3 nucleotides read TGTGCCAGCAGCTCCGGACAGGGGGGTCACAATGAGCAGTTCTTC. Translated: CASSSGQGGHNEQFF. The V gene is TRBV28, the J gene TRBJ2-1, with TRBD1 matching over 10 bases. Germline-derived CDR1 and CDR2 are MDHEN and SYDVKM. Trimming cost V 6 bases and J 5 bases; bases outside gene matches: 7. This CDR3 has 15 amino acids. Based on the CDR3 plus reference TRBV28 and TRBJ2-1, the full variable domain is DVKVTQSSRYLVKRTGEKVFLECVQDMDHENMFWYRQDPGLGLRLIYFSYDVKMKEKGDIPEGYSVSREKKERFSLILESASTNQTSMYLCASSSGQGGHNEQFFGPGTRLTVL.

V and J are TRBV9 and TRBJ1-6; D gene ambiguous. CDR3 length equals 14 residues. V gave up 4 bases and J gave up 6 bases, with 11 bases separating them. Per the germline V gene, CDR1 is SGDLS and CDR2 is YYNGEE. CDR3 residues: CASSPSGGNSPLHF. In nucleotides, the CDR3 is TGTGCCAGCAGCCCAAGCGGAGGTAATTCACCCCTCCACTTT.